One and the same sample provided the 9 T cell receptor beta chains below, sequenced in a study of tumor-infiltrating lymphocytes in primary liver carcinoma. Reverse transcription of 500 to 650 ng total RNA with a constant-region primer produced TCR beta cDNA. Three nested multiplex PCR rounds, a slightly modified ARM-PCR, produced the libraries for TCR beta. TRBV1-TRBV30 forward primers and a C-beta reverse primer were used in the first two PCR rounds, which each ran for 10 cycles. TCRdb re-called the multiplex PCR reads through MiXCR, storing one row per CDR3 protein. The sample lists approximately 320,000 distinct CDR3 sequences; nearly 60% were seen once. The study extracted blood RNA from unsorted whole blood and also extracted germline DNA. Sequenced sample: peripheral blood. Source of these receptors: a woman younger than 45 with primary liver carcinoma and hepatitis B virus infection.

About this clonotype itself: The conserved final phenylalanine or tryptophan is absent from the CDR3, which likely points to a read error. The chain recombines TRBV11-2 with TRBJ2-5, with 13 bases matching TRBD2. The J call may be faulty, since TRBJ2-1 better matches the DNA end. CDR1 SGHAT and CDR2 FQNNGV come from the germline V gene. The CDR3 sequence is 16 residues long. The CDR3 DNA follows: TGTGCCAGCAACTTGGGACTAGCGGGGACGGGAGAGACCCAGTTCGTC. This translates into CASNLGLAGTGETQFV.

A word on this clonotype: One junction end disagrees with the germline gene, perhaps due to a read error. The chain carries TRBV12-3 or TRBV12-4 and TRBJ1-2, with unresolved D. This CDR3 is built from 13 residues. The CDR3 sequence: CASSLLRDYVYTF. The CDR3 coding sequence is TGTGCCAGCAGTCTCCTACGGGATTATGTCTACACCTTC.

For the CDR3, the DNA is TGTGCCAGCAGTTACTCGTGGAGCGGGGTCTCTGAAGCTTTCTTT. Translating gives CASSYSWSGVSEAFF. The V call is TRBV6-5, the J call TRBJ1-1; no firm D call. The V end was cut by 0 bases, the J end by 6 bases, with 14 bases between. The CDR3 contains 15 residues. Germline-derived CDR1 and CDR2 are MNHEY and SVGAGI.

With regard to this clonotype: A read error may produce the germline difference seen at one junction end. The chain uses TRBV11-2 and TRBJ2-1; D is perhaps TRBD2 (6 bases). Germline V CDR1 and CDR2: SGHAT, FQNNGV. The CDR3 contains 15 residues. CDR3 sequence: CASSTTGWTNNEHFF. The CDR3 region has the DNA TGTGCCAGCAGCACAACGGGGTGGACTAACAATGAGCACTTCTTC.

The V call is TRBV6-2 or TRBV6-3, the J call TRBJ2-7; D tentatively fits TRBD1 or TRBD2 (5 bases each). This CDR3 contains 14 residues. Germline CDR1 MNHEY, CDR2 SVGEGT. V was trimmed by 7 bases and J by 3 bases, leaving 16 bases between them. CDR3 in DNA: TGTGCCAGCACCAGAACAGGAGGCCTCTACGAGCAGTACTTC. Translation gives CASTRTGGLYEQYF.

The chain joins TRBV5-1 to TRBJ1-5; D perhaps matches TRBD1 (5 bases). The germline V gene has CDR1 SGHRS and CDR2 YFSETQ. Trimming shortened V by 3 bases and J by 4 bases, and 8 bases separated the two germline ends. This CDR3 comprises 13 residues. CDR3 loop: CASSSWGNQPQHF. The CDR3 coding sequence is TGCGCCAGCAGCTCCTGGGGGAATCAGCCCCAGCATTTT.

With respect to this clonotype: A read error may be the cause here, since a much bigger clone is one base away. This rearrangement joins TRBV29-1 to TRBJ2-5; D might be TRBD2 (5 bases). V shed 4 bases and J shed 4 bases, with 19 bases lying between them. Germline CDR1 and CDR2: SQVTM and ANQGSEA. The CDR3 consists of 15 residues. The CDR3 nucleotides are TGCAGCGTTGTGGTCGGGATGGACCCACGAGAGACCCAGTACTTC. It codes for CSVVVGMDPRETQYF.

Regarding this clonotype: The conserved phenylalanine or tryptophan normally closing the CDR3 is absent here, so this likely arose from a read error. The chain carries TRBV29-1 and TRBJ2-2; D is ambiguous. CDR3 length: 13 residues. The V gene's germline CDR1 is SQVTM and CDR2 ANQGSEA. The V and J ends lost 7 bases and 2 bases respectively, with 11 bases between them. CDR3 sequence reads: CSGHGPNTGELFY. The CDR3 DNA is TGCAGCGGGCATGGGCCTAACACCGGGGAGCTGTTTTAT.

With regard to this clonotype: A much larger clone differs by one base, so this may be a read error. The chain uses TRBV6-2 or TRBV6-3 and TRBJ2-7, with D possibly being TRBD1 or TRBD2 (7 bases each). The germline gives CDR1 MNHEY, CDR2 SVGEGT. The V gene lost 7 bases and the J gene lost 3 bases, with 16 bases spanning the gap. The CDR3 totals 14 residues. Here the CDR3 reads CASTLGGGYYEQYF. CDR3 nucleotide sequence: TGTGCCAGCACCCTGGGAGGGGGCTACTACGAGCAGTACTTC.